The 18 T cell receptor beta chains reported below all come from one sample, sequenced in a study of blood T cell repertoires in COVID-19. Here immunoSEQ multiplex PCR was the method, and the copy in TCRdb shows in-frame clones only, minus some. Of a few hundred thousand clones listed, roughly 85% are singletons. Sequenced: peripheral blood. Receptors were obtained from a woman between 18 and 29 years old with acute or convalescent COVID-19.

In DNA form, the CDR3 reads TGTGCCAGCAGTGAAGCGGGGGGGGCGAGCTATGGCTACACCTTC. Translating it yields CASSEAGGASYGYTF. The genes are TRBV6-1 and TRBJ1-2; TRBD1 is a possible D gene (6 bases). Germline V lookup: CDR1 MNHNS, CDR2 SASEGT. The CDR3 totals 15 residues. Trimming pared 0 bases from V and 4 bases from J, leaving 12 bases between.

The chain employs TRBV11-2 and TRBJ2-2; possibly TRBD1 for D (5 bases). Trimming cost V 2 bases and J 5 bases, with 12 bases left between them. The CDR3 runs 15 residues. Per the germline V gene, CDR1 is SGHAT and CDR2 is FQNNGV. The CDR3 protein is CASSLPGYMTGELFF. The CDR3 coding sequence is TGTGCCAGCAGCTTACCAGGGTACATGACCGGGGAGCTGTTTTTT.

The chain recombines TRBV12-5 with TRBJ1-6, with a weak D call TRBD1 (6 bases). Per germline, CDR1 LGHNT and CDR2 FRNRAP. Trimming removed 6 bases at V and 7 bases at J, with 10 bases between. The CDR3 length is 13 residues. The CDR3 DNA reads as TGTGCTAGTGGGTATACAGGGAATTCACCCCTCCACTTT. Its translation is CASGYTGNSPLHF.

The CDR3 nucleotides are TGTGCCAGCACCCCGGGCCGAGAGGGAAACACTGAAGCTTTCTTT. Translating gives CASTPGREGNTEAFF. The chain uses TRBV28 and TRBJ1-1; no clear D gene. Germline CDR1 MDHEN, CDR2 SYDVKM. CDR3 size: 15 residues. V dropped 7 bases and J dropped 2 bases, with 17 bases sitting between them.

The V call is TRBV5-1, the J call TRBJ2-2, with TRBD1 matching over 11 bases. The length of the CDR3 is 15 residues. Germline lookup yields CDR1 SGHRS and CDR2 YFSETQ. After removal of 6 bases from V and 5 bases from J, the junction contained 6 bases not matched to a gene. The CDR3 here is CASTSGQGDTGELFF. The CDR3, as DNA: TGCGCCAGCACCTCGGGACAGGGGGATACCGGGGAGCTGTTTTTT.

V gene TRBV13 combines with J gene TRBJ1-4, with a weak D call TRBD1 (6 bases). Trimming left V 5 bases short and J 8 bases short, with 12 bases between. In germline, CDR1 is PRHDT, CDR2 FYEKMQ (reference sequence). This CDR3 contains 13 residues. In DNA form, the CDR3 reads TGTGCCAGCAGCCAGGGGCCCGGCGAAAAACTGTTTTTT. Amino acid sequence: CASSQGPGEKLFF.

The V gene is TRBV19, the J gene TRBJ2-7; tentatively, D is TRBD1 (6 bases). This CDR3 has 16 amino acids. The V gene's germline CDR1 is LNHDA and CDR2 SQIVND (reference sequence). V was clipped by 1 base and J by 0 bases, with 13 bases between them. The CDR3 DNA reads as TGTGCCAGTAGTATAGTATGGGACACACACTCCTACGAGCAGTACTTC. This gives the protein CASSIVWDTHSYEQYF.

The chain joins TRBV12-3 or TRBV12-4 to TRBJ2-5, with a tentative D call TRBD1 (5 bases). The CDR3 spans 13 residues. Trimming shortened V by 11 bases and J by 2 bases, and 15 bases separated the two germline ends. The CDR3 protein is CAVPDREQETQYF. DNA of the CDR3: TGTGCCGTACCCGACAGAGAGCAAGAGACCCAGTACTTC.

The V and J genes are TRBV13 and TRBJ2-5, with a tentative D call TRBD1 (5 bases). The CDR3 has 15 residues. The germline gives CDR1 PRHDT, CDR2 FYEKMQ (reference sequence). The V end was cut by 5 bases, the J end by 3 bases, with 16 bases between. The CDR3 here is CASSVKGFREETQYF. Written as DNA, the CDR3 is TGTGCCAGCAGCGTAAAAGGGTTCAGGGAAGAGACCCAGTACTTC. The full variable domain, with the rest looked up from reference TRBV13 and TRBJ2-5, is AAGVIQSPRHLIKEKRETATLKCYPIPRHDTVYWYQQGPGQDPQFLISFYEKMQSDKGSIPDRFSAQQFSDYHSELNMSSLELGDSALYFCASSVKGFREETQYFGPGTRLLVL.

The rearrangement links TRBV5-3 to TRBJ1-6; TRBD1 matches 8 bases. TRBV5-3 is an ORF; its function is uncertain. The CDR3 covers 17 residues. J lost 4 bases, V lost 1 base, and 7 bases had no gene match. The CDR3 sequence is CARSLQGAPTYNSPLHF. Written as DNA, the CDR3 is TGTGCCAGAAGCTTGCAGGGGGCGCCAACTTATAATTCACCCCTCCACTTT.

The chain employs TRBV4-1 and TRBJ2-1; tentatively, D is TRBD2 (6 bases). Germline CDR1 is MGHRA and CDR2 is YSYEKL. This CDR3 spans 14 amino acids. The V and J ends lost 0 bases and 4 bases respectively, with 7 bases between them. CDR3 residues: CASSQDGTYNEQFF. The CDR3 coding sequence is TGCGCCAGCAGCCAAGATGGGACTTACAATGAGCAGTTCTTC.

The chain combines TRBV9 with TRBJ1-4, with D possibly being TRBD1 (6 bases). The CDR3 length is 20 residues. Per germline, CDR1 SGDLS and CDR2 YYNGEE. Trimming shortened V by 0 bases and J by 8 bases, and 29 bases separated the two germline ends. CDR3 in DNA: TGTGCCAGCAGCGTAGAACCCGGGGGGGGCCGGCCAACCGCGACCGAAAAACTGTTTTTT. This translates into CASSVEPGGGRPTATEKLFF.

As DNA, the CDR3 is TGTGCCAGCATCGGTCCGACAGCACTGGGCTATGGCTACACCTTC. Protein: CASIGPTALGYGYTF. The chain couples TRBV6-5 to TRBJ1-2; D perhaps matches TRBD1 (5 bases). Per germline, CDR1 MNHEY and CDR2 SVGAGI. The CDR3 extends over 15 amino acids. V was trimmed by 7 bases and J by 4 bases, leaving 19 bases between them.

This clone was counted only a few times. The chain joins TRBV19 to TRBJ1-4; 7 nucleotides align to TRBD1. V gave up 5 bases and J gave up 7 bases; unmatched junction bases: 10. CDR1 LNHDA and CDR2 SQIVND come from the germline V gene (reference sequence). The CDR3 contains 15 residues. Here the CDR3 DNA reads TGTGCCAGTAGTCCATCACAGGGGAAGCGTGAAAAACTGTTTTTT. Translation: CASSPSQGKREKLFF.

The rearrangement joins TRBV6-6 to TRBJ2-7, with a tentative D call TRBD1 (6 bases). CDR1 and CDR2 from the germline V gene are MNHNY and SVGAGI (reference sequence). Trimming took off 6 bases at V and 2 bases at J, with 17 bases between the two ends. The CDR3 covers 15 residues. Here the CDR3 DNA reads TGTGCCAGCAGCAAGGGGCAGGGGTTCACCTACGAGCAGTACTTC. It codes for CASSKGQGFTYEQYF.

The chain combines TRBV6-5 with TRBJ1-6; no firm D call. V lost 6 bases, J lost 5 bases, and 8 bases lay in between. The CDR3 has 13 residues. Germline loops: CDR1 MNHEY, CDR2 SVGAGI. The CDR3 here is CASRNGDNSPLHF. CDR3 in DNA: TGTGCCAGCAGGAACGGGGATAATTCACCCCTCCACTTT.

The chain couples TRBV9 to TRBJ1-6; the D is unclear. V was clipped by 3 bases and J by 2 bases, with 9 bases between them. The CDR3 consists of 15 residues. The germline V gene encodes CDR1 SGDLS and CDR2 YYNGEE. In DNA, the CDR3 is TGTGCCAGCAGCGGCGGGAAAACCTATAATTCACCCCTCCACTTT. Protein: CASSGGKTYNSPLHF.

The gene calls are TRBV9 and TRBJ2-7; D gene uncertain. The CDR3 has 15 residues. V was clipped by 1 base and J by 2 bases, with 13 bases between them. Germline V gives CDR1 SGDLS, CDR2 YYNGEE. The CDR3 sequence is CASSVSGGRAYEQYF. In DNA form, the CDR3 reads TGTGCCAGCAGCGTATCGGGTGGTCGGGCCTACGAGCAGTACTTC.